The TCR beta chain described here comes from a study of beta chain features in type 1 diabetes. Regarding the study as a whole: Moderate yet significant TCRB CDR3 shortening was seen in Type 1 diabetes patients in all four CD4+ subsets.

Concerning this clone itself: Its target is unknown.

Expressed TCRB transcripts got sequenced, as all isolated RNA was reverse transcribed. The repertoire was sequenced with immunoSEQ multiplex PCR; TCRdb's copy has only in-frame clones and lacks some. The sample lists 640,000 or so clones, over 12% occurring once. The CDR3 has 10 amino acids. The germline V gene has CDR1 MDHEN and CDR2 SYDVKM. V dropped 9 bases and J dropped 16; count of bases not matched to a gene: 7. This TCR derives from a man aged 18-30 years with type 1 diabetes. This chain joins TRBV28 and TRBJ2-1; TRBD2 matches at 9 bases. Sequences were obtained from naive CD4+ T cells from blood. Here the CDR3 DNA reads TGTGCCAGTGGCGGGGGGGCAGAATTCTTC. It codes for CASGGGAEFF.